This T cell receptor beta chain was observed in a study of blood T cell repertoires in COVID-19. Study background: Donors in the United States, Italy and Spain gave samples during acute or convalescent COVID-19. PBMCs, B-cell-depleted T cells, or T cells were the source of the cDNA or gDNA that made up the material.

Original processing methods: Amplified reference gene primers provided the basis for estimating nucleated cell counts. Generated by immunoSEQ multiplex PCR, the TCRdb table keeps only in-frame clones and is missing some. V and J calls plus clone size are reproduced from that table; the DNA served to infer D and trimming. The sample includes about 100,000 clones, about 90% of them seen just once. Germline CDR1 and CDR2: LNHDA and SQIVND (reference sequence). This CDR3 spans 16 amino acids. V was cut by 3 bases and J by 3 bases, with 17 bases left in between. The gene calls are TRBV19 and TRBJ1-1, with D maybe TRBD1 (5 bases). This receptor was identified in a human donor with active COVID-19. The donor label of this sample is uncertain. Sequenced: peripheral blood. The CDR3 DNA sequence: TGTGCCAGTAGTATGAGTGGAGGGGCCGGGGACACTGAAGCTTTCTTT. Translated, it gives CASSMSGGAGDTEAFF. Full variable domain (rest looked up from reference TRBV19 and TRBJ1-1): DGGITQSPKYLFRKEGQNVTLSCEQNLNHDAMYWYRQDPGQGLRLIYYSQIVNDFQKGDIAEGYSVSREKKESFPLTVTSAQKNPTAFYLCASSMSGGAGDTEAFFGQGTRLTVV.